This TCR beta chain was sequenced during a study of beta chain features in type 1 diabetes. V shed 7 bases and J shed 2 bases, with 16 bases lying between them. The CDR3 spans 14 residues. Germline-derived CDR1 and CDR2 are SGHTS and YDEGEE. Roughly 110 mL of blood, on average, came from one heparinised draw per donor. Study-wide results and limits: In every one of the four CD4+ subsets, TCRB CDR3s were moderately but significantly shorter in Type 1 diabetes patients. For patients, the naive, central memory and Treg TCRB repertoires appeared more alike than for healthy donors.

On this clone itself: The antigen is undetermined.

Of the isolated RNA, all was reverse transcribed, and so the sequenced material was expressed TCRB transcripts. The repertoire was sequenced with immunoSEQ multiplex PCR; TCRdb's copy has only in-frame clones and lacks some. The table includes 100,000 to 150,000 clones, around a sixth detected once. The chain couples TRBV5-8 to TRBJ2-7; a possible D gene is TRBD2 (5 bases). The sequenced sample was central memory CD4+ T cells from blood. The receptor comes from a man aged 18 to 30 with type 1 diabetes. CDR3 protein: CASRTGIRPYEQYF. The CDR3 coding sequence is TGTGCCAGCCGAACCGGGATTAGACCCTACGAGCAGTACTTC.